This passage covers 9 T cell receptor beta chains from one sample sequenced in a study of T-cell memory formation after mild COVID-19. TCRdb itself ran the 5' RACE reads through MiXCR, one entry per CDR3 protein. The table includes fewer than 450,000 distinct CDR3 sequences, roughly 20% detected once. Sequencing input: PBMCs or a T cell subset sorted from them (not recorded which). The receptor source for this set is an adult woman who had mild COVID-19 (a few samples of this study predate the infection). Cell type and time point are not known.

This chain joins TRBV6-1 and TRBJ2-5; D gene ambiguous. Trimming cost V 2 bases and J 4 bases, with 14 bases left between them. The germline gives CDR1 MNHNS, CDR2 SASEGT. This CDR3 has 15 residues. CDR3 sequence: CASSESPVAGETQYF. CDR3 coding DNA: TGTGCCAGCAGTGAAAGTCCGGTCGCCGGAGAGACCCAGTACTTC.

This clonotype was seen more than once but under ten times. The chain recombines TRBV12-3 or TRBV12-4 with TRBJ2-2, with 9 positions matching TRBD2. This CDR3 comprises 15 residues. V lost 4 bases to trimming and J lost 10 bases; unmatched junction nucleotides: 10. CDR3 region: CASSSRRGGAEELFF. DNA of the CDR3: TGTGCCAGCAGTTCCCGGCGCGGGGGGGCCGAGGAGCTGTTTTTT.

The chain recombines TRBV20-1 with TRBJ1-5, with D perhaps matching TRBD1 (5 bases). Trimming shortened V by 0 bases and J by 6 bases, and 12 bases separated the two germline ends. The germline V gene has CDR1 DFQATT and CDR2 SNEGSKA (reference sequence). The CDR3 extends over 14 amino acids. The CDR3 DNA reads TGCAGTGCTAGAGATCCGGGACTCGGTCAGCCCCAGCATTTT. Its translation: CSARDPGLGQPQHF.

This clonotype was observed a handful of times. The V gene is TRBV25-1, the J gene TRBJ2-3; perhaps TRBD1 as D (5 bases). This CDR3 is built from 16 residues. Deletions cut 5 bases from V and 0 bases from J, with 15 bases between. From germline, CDR1 is MGHDK and CDR2 SYGVNS. CDR3 bases: TGTGCCAGCAGTCCCCCCGACCAGGGCAGCACAGATACGCAGTATTTT. This encodes CASSPPDQGSTDTQYF.

This clonotype has a handful of counts. J is TRBJ1-2 and V is TRBV7-2; unclear D gene. This CDR3 spans 10 amino acids. Trimming shortened V by 10 bases and J by 8 bases, and 11 bases separated the two germline ends. Germline lookup yields CDR1 SGHTA and CDR2 FQGNSA. The CDR3 loop is CATYRRGYTF. The CDR3 coding sequence is TGTGCCACCTACCGGAGAGGCTACACCTTC.

In its sample, this clonotype was seen a few times. The rearrangement uses TRBV12-3 or TRBV12-4 and TRBJ1-5; 9 positions agree with TRBD1. Trimming at V came to 6 bases and at J to 4 bases, leaving 7 bases not matched to a gene. The CDR3 covers 15 residues. CDR3 coding DNA: TGTGCCAGCAGATCGGACAGGGGAAAAAATCAGCCCCAGCATTTT. It specifies CASRSDRGKNQPQHF.

The chain employs TRBV2 and TRBJ2-5; D not certain. V was shortened by 6 bases and J by 2 bases, with 16 bases between the two germline ends. Germline CDR1 SNHLY, CDR2 FYNNEI. The CDR3 covers 15 residues. CDR3 protein: CASRPFGRAQETQYF. Here the CDR3 DNA reads TGTGCCAGCAGGCCCTTCGGGCGAGCTCAAGAGACCCAGTACTTC. The variable domain in full, with the rest retrieved from reference TRBV2 and TRBJ2-5, is EPEVTQTPSHQVTQMGQEVILRCVPISNHLYFYWYRQILGQKVEFLVSFYNNEISEKSEIFDDQFSVERPDGSNFTLKIRSTKLEDSAMYFCASRPFGRAQETQYFGPGTRLLVL.

This clonotype was detected ten times or more. The rearrangement joins TRBV5-1 to TRBJ2-7, with 13 bases matching TRBD2. Germline V gives CDR1 SGHRS, CDR2 YFSETQ. The CDR3 has 14 residues. Trimming at V came to 2 bases and at J to 7 bases, leaving 3 bases not matched to a gene. CDR3 loop: CASSLLAGGREQYF. For the CDR3, the DNA is TGCGCCAGCAGCTTACTAGCGGGAGGGCGAGAGCAGTACTTC.

The J gene is TRBJ1-2, the V gene TRBV6-4; no clear D. Trimming shortened V by 2 bases and J by 8 bases, and 18 bases separated the two germline ends. Germline assignment: CDR1 MRHNA and CDR2 SNTAGT. CDR3 length: 15 residues. The CDR3 reads CASSDQFQAAGGYTF. CDR3 nucleotide sequence: TGTGCCAGCAGTGACCAGTTTCAAGCGGCCGGCGGCTACACCTTC.